This T cell receptor (beta chain) stems from a study of CD8+ T cells in alopecia areata. In each case, RNA was isolated and then reverse transcribed into cDNA as the sequencing template. Sequencing was performed with immunoSEQ multiplex PCR; in TCRdb, only in-frame clones are kept and a portion is missing. This table holds about 260,000 clones, roughly 60% found once. Germline CDR1 is MNHNS and CDR2 is SASEGT. The CDR3 is made up of 15 amino acids. Trimming removed 3 bases from V and 0 bases from J, with 6 bases in between. Notes on this clone: This same CDR3 is encoded by further DNA sequences in the sample.

As to treatment: oral pan-JAK inhibitor, 5-10 mg twice daily. This sample comprised CD4+ T cells sorted from blood, obtained around week 52, from a patient treated with tofacitinib. The origin of this receptor is a human donor with alopecia areata. V and J are TRBV6-1 and TRBJ2-6; no firm D call. CDR3 sequence reads: CASSEQRSGANVLTF. The CDR3 DNA reads TGTGCCAGCAGTGAGCAACGCTCTGGGGCCAACGTCCTGACTTTC.